The 5 T cell receptor beta chains below were found in one sample sequenced in a study of regulatory T cells in long-lasting Graves disease. Time point described: newly diagnosed GD, antithyroid drugs for less than 3 months. RNA extracted from PBMCs served as the sequencing template. Building the TCR beta libraries relied on iRepertoire HTBI primers, and CDR3 regions underwent Arm-PCR. Via MiXCR, TCRdb re-called the multiplex PCR reads, giving one row per CDR3 protein. The sample has about 440,000 distinct CDR3 sequences; about 16% are singletons. These data were also reused for a study on T cells in Graves' hyperthyroidism and ophthalmopathy.

The sequencing here drew on peripheral blood mononuclear cells (PBMCs), taken at new diagnosis, from a patient treated with antithyroid drugs. The receptor set was obtained from a woman aged 25-40 years with Graves disease.

This clonotype has a count of ten or more. The chain has TRBV6-1 and TRBJ2-4, with TRBD2 matching over 13 bases. Germline-derived CDR1 and CDR2 are MNHNS and SASEGT. The junction had 7 bases not matched to a gene; V was cut back by 4 bases and J by 1 base. The CDR3 is 18 residues long. CDR3 sequence: CASSGTSGRGVAKNIQYF. CDR3 DNA sequence: TGTGCCAGCAGTGGGACTAGCGGGAGAGGGGTGGCCAAAAACATTCAGTACTTC.

The chain joins TRBV11-2 to TRBJ2-1; TRBD1 might be the D (5 bases). Germline lookup yields CDR1 SGHAT and CDR2 FQNNGV. This CDR3 is 11 amino acids long. Trimming stripped 8 bases from V and 15 bases from J, with 17 bases between. The CDR3 sequence: CASSLGAVGFF. CDR3 bases: TGTGCCAGCTCCCTAGGGGCTGTTGGGTTCTTC.

This clonotype was counted at least ten times. The chain combines TRBV15 with TRBJ1-5, with D unresolved. CDR3 length equals 14 residues. Per the germline V gene, CDR1 is LNHNV and CDR2 is YYDKDF (reference sequence). Trimming stripped 5 bases from V and 3 bases from J, with 11 bases between. This CDR3 is CATSDNRDNQPQHF. In nucleotides, the CDR3 is TGTGCCACCAGCGACAATCGGGACAATCAGCCCCAGCATTTT.

With respect to this clonotype: Being one base from a much bigger clone, this may be a read error. This CDR3 is CASSSRTSAPYEQFF. Here the CDR3 DNA reads TGTGCCAGCAGTTCCCGGACTAGCGCACCCTACGAGCAGTTCTTC. This chain uses TRBV27 with TRBJ2-1; 9 nucleotides align to TRBD2. V lost 4 bases and J lost 10; bases outside the gene matches: 11. The CDR3 has 15 residues. CDR1 and CDR2 (germline): MNHEY, SMNVEV (reference sequence).

V and J are TRBV7-8 and TRBJ1-5; D call uncertain. The length of the CDR3 is 15 residues. V lost 1 base to trimming and J lost 0 bases, with 7 bases between them. Germline values: CDR1 SGHVS, CDR2 FQNEAQ. The CDR3 protein is CASSLGRNSNQPQHF. The CDR3 DNA follows: TGTGCCAGCAGCTTAGGACGGAATAGCAATCAGCCCCAGCATTTT.